This is a list of T cell receptor beta chains from one sample in a study of shared clonotypes between healthy human individuals. Method: immunoSEQ multiplex PCR; TCRdb's copy keeps in-frame clones and lacks some. In the table there are approximately 2,000,000 clones, approximately 92% of which are singletons. The sequenced sample consisted of naive CD8+ T cells from PBMCs. All receptors derive from a man between 18 and 29 years old in good health. Some clones in this sample may be carry-over from other donors' samples. CDR3s include the opening cysteine and the closing phenylalanine or tryptophan. The D gene is left open where the match is weak. Rows give clone size only sometimes, using once, few, many, or a class for an expanded clone.

TRBJ1-2,TRBV7-9,NA,NA,TGTGCCAGCAGCCCGGGGAACTATGGCTACACCTTC,CASSPGNYGYTF
TRBJ1-4,TRBV19,few,NA,TGTGCCAGTAGTATAGCCGAAAAACTGTTTTTT,CASSIAEKLFF
TRBJ2-7,TRBV5-5,NA,NA,TGTGCCAGCAGCTTGGAGGCCTTCTCCGAGCAGTACTTC,CASSLEAFSEQYF
TRBJ2-3,TRBV13,NA,NA,TGTGCCAGCAGCTTAGGCCTGGACTACAGGGGCCGAGATACGCAGTATTTT,CASSLGLDYRGRDTQYF
TRBJ2-2,TRBV5-1,NA,NA,TGCGCCAGCAGCTTGGGGGATGAACCGCTGAGCACCGGGGAGCTGTTTTTT,CASSLGDEPLSTGELFF
TRBJ2-3,TRBV12-2,NA,NA,TGTGCAAGTCGCTCCCTTACACCGGGAGTAAGACCTGGGACGCAGTATTTT,CASRSLTPGVRPGTQYF
TRBJ2-5,TRBV4-3,once,NA,TGCGCCAGCAGCTGGGGGTACCAAGAGACCCAGTACTTC,CASSWGYQETQYF
TRBJ1-1,TRBV6-1,NA,NA,TGTGCCAGCCCAAGGGGACAAAGGAACACTGAAGCTTTCTTT,CASPRGQRNTEAFF
TRBJ2-3,TRBV27,NA,TRBD1,TGTGCCAGCAGCACCGCACTGGGCAGGGGGCGGGATACGCAGTATTTT,CASSTALGRGRDTQYF
TRBJ2-3,TRBV11-2,once,TRBD1,TGTGCCAGCAGCCCTCTGTTCAGGGGGATAACAGATACGCAGTATTTT,CASSPLFRGITDTQYF
TRBJ1-5,TRBV28,NA,TRBD1,TGTGCCAGCAGGACAGGGAGCGGTAATCAGCCCCAGCATTTT,CASRTGSGNQPQHF
TRBJ1-1,TRBV7-9,NA,TRBD1,TGTGCCAGCAGCTGGACAGGAGTGAACACTGAAGCTTTCTTT,CASSWTGVNTEAFF
TRBJ2-1,TRBV6-5,NA,TRBD1,TGTGCCAGCAGCCCGGGACAGGGCTTTAATGAGCAGTTCTTC,CASSPGQGFNEQFF
TRBJ1-5,TRBV27,NA,NA,TGTGCCAGCAGTTTTGAGGGTTATCAGCCCCAGCATTTT,CASSFEGYQPQHF
TRBJ1-3,TRBV6-1,once,TRBD1,TGTGCCAGCAGCGCCACAGGGGCCGGAAACACCATATATTTT,CASSATGAGNTIYF
TRBJ2-3,TRBV9,NA,NA,TGTGCCAGCAGCGTAGAACAGGTGGATACGCAGTATTTT,CASSVEQVDTQYF
TRBJ1-1,TRBV5-4,NA,NA,TGTGCCAGCAGCCTCAGGGGTCACACTGAAGCTTTCTTT,CASSLRGHTEAFF
TRBJ1-2,TRBV9,NA,NA,TGTGCCAGCAGCGCAGGAAAAGCTAACTATGGCTACACCTTC,CASSAGKANYGYTF
TRBJ2-7,TRBV11-3,NA,NA,TGTGCCAGCAGCTTACGGAGCGGACCCTCCTACGAGCAGTACTTC,CASSLRSGPSYEQYF